This passage covers 32 T cell receptor beta chains from one sample sequenced in a study of PD-L1 blockade in urothelial cancer. The method was immunoSEQ multiplex PCR; TCRdb's version includes in-frame clones alone and lacks a portion of them. The sample contains 80,000 to 100,000 clones, about 80% of which appear only once. The sample consisted of PBMCs, taken around atezolizumab (anti-PD-L1) treatment. These receptors were taken from a man between 65 and 79 years old with urothelial cancer.

The chain carries TRBV4-1 and TRBJ2-5; 9 nucleotides align to TRBD2. Trimming took 4 bases from V and 1 from J; bases not matched to a gene: 4. Germline V CDR1 and CDR2: MGHRA, YSYEKL. The CDR3 contains 15 residues. CDR3: CASSRLAGTQETQYF. In DNA, the CDR3 is TGCGCCAGCAGCCGGCTAGCGGGGACCCAAGAGACCCAGTACTTC.

CDR3 in DNA: TGCGCCAGCAGCCAAGATGGGCGGGACCACACCACCGGGGAGCTGTTTTTT. It encodes CASSQDGRDHTTGELFF. The chain recombines TRBV4-1 with TRBJ2-2; D might be TRBD2 (6 bases). Trimming took off 0 bases at V and 4 bases at J, with 15 bases between the two ends. CDR1 and CDR2 from the germline V gene are MGHRA and YSYEKL. The CDR3 is 17 residues long.

The chain recombines TRBV5-1 with TRBJ1-5, with 10 bases aligning to TRBD1. Germline CDR1 SGHRS, CDR2 YFSETQ. V lost 4 bases, J lost 3 bases, and 7 bases stayed unmatched. This CDR3 has 16 amino acids. CDR3 amino acids: CASSSGQGGPNQPQHF. In DNA form, the CDR3 reads TGCGCCAGCAGCAGCGGACAGGGGGGGCCCAATCAGCCCCAGCATTTT.

This chain joins TRBV7-8 and TRBJ1-2; tentative D call: TRBD1 (6 bases). CDR1 SGHVS and CDR2 FQNEAQ come from the germline V gene. The CDR3 totals 15 residues. The V and J ends lost 2 bases and 4 bases respectively, with 14 bases between them. CDR3 nucleotide sequence: TGTGCCAGCAGCTTATTGGGGACAAATGCCTATGGCTACACCTTC. Translating gives CASSLLGTNAYGYTF. The full variable domain, with the rest looked up from reference TRBV7-8 and TRBJ1-2, is GAGVSQSPRYKVAKRGQDVALRCDPISGHVSLFWYQQALGQGPEFLTYFQNEAQLDKSGLPSDRFFAERPEGSVSTLKIQRTQQEDSAVYLCASSLLGTNAYGYTFGSGTRLTVV.

The CDR3 sequence is CACSPGVSYEQYF. The CDR3 nucleotides are TGTGCCTGTTCGCCAGGGGTATCCTACGAGCAGTACTTC. The chain is built from TRBV30 and TRBJ2-7; TRBD1 is a possible D gene (6 bases). The V gene's germline CDR1 is GTSNPN and CDR2 SVGIG (reference sequence). V lost 6 bases and J lost 1, with 13 bases in between. The CDR3 runs to 13 residues.

The chain is built from TRBV2 and TRBJ1-3, with a tentative D call TRBD1 (6 bases). V was trimmed by 1 base and J by 1 base, leaving 17 bases between them. Germline CDR1 SNHLY, CDR2 FYNNEI. The CDR3 runs to 18 residues. In DNA form, the CDR3 reads TGTGCCAGCAGTGAAGACAGGGCGGGCTTTGGGTCTGGAAACACCATATATTTT. The encoded protein is CASSEDRAGFGSGNTIYF.

This rearrangement joins TRBV19 to TRBJ1-5, with 7 positions matching TRBD1. Germline V lookup: CDR1 LNHDA, CDR2 SQIVND (reference sequence). The CDR3 length is 14 residues. After removal of 6 bases from V and 5 bases from J, the junction contained 7 bases not matched to a gene. In nucleotides, the CDR3 is TGTGCCAGTAGATTGAGGCAGGGGGATCAGCCCCAGCATTTT. Protein sequence: CASRLRQGDQPQHF.

The V gene is TRBV2, the J gene TRBJ2-7; maybe TRBD2 (5 bases). The germline V and J ends were trimmed by 2 bases and 4 bases, with 12 bases remaining between them. CDR1 SNHLY and CDR2 FYNNEI come from the germline V gene. This CDR3 has 14 residues. The DNA for the CDR3 is TGTGCCAGCAGTGAAAGGCAGGACTCGTACGAGCAGTACTTC. Amino acids: CASSERQDSYEQYF. Full variable domain (outside the CDR3, taken from reference TRBV2 and TRBJ2-7): EPEVTQTPSHQVTQMGQEVILRCVPISNHLYFYWYRQILGQKVEFLVSFYNNEISEKSEIFDDQFSVERPDGSNFTLKIRSTKLEDSAMYFCASSERQDSYEQYFGPGTRLTVT.

The V call is TRBV10-1, the J call TRBJ2-6; unclear D gene. Germline values: CDR1 WNHNN, CDR2 SYGVQD (reference sequence). CDR3 size: 14 residues. V dropped 6 bases and J dropped 1 base, with 7 bases sitting between them. CDR3 sequence (DNA): TGCGCCAGCAGCTCGAGTTCTGGGGCCAACGTCCTGACTTTC. This codes for CASSSSSGANVLTF.

The genes are TRBV5-4 and TRBJ2-7; D gene ambiguous. The germline V gene has CDR1 SGHNT and CDR2 YYREEE (reference sequence). The V gene lost 1 base and the J gene lost 6 bases, with 11 bases spanning the gap. CDR3 length equals 13 residues. The chain's CDR3 is CASSLNSGTEQYF. CDR3 DNA sequence: TGTGCCAGCAGCTTGAACAGTGGAACCGAGCAGTACTTC.

The CDR3 is CASRHRDSYSNQPQHF. DNA for the CDR3: TGTGCCAGTAGACACCGGGACAGCTATAGCAATCAGCCCCAGCATTTT. The chain employs TRBV19 and TRBJ1-5; 7 positions match TRBD1. V shed 6 bases and J 0 bases; nucleotides not matched to a gene: 8. The CDR3 totals 16 residues. Germline CDR1 and CDR2: LNHDA and SQIVND (reference sequence).

This clone was counted once. The chain links TRBV5-4 to TRBJ1-1; D is possibly TRBD1 (6 bases). With 1 base removed from V and 0 bases from J, the gap between germline ends came to 10 bases. The CDR3 spans 15 residues. Germline CDR1 and CDR2: SGHNT and YYREEE (reference sequence). The CDR3 DNA sequence: TGTGCCAGCAGCTTGTTGTCAGGGGTGAACACTGAAGCTTTCTTT. Its protein is CASSLLSGVNTEAFF. The complete variable domain, with remaining parts taken from reference TRBV5-4 and TRBJ1-1, reads ETGVTQSPTHLIKTRGQQVTLRCSSQSGHNTVSWYQQALGQGPQFIFQYYREEENGRGNFPPRFSGLQFPNYSSELNVNALELDDSALYLCASSLLSGVNTEAFFGQGTRLTVV.

J is TRBJ1-4 and V is TRBV28; D may be TRBD1 (5 bases). V lost 10 bases and J 6 bases, leaving 12 bases between the germline ends. CDR3 length: 12 amino acids. Germline V CDR1 and CDR2: MDHEN, SYDVKM. CDR3 DNA sequence: TGTGCCACCCTGGCGGGGGATGAAAAACTGTTTTTT. It codes for CATLAGDEKLFF.

V usage is TRBV7-9 and J usage is TRBJ1-2; D is unresolved. V was clipped by 1 base and J by 5 bases, with 14 bases between them. Germline-derived CDR1 and CDR2 are SEHNR and FQNEAQ (reference sequence). The CDR3 is made up of 15 amino acids. CDR3 DNA sequence: TGTGCCAGCAGCTTAGACCCGACTCTCGGATATGGCTACACCTTC. Its protein is CASSLDPTLGYGYTF.

The chain couples TRBV19 to TRBJ1-4, with 7 positions matching TRBD1. V lost 7 bases and J lost 8; bases outside the gene matches: 10. The length of the CDR3 is 14 residues. Germline CDR1 LNHDA, CDR2 SQIVND (reference sequence). The chain's CDR3 is CASNIDREDEKLFF. CDR3 bases: TGTGCCAGTAACATCGACAGGGAGGACGAAAAACTGTTTTTT. The full variable domain, rest sourced from reference TRBV19 and TRBJ1-4, is DGGITQSPKYLFRKEGQNVTLSCEQNLNHDAMYWYRQDPGQGLRLIYYSQIVNDFQKGDIAEGYSVSREKKESFPLTVTSAQKNPTAFYLCASNIDREDEKLFFGSGTQLSVL.

Points on this clone: A much bigger clone sits one base away, suggesting this may be a read error. The chain uses TRBV27 and TRBJ2-7; 7 nucleotides align to TRBD1. This CDR3 has 12 residues. Germline CDR1 reads MNHEY; CDR2 reads SMNVEV (reference sequence). V lost 6 bases, J lost 4 bases, and 3 bases stayed unmatched. CDR3 in DNA: TGTGCCAGCAGCCAACAGGGGTACGAGCAGTACTTC. Its protein product is CASSQQGYEQYF.

CDR3: CASSPKTSGNEQYF. CDR3 nucleotide sequence: TGTGCCAGCAGCCCGAAGACTAGCGGGAACGAGCAGTACTTC. The V and J genes are TRBV5-4 and TRBJ2-7; 11 positions agree with TRBD2. Germline V gene sequence: CDR1 SGHNT, CDR2 YYREEE (reference sequence). The V gene end was trimmed by 4 bases and the J gene end by 5 bases; junction bases not matched to a gene: 5. The CDR3 runs 14 residues.

For the CDR3, the DNA is TGTGCCAGCAGCCAGGGGAGGGTTGACGAGCAGTACTTC. Residues: CASSQGRVDEQYF. V is TRBV6-1 and J is TRBJ2-7; D perhaps matches TRBD2 (7 bases). Germline loops: CDR1 MNHNS, CDR2 SASEGT. The CDR3 consists of 13 residues. Deletions cut 6 bases from V and 5 bases from J, with 14 bases between.

V is TRBV10-3 and J is TRBJ2-1; tentative D call: TRBD1 (6 bases). The CDR3 loop spans 15 amino acids. Trimming cost V 4 bases and J 4 bases, with 14 bases left between them. Germline V gene data show CDR1 as ENHRY and CDR2 as SYGVKD. CDR3 nucleotides: TGTGCCATCAGTGTTCCAGGACAGCAGTACAATGAGCAGTTCTTC. This gives the protein CAISVPGQQYNEQFF.

V and J are TRBV6-6 and TRBJ2-7, with 9 nucleotides matching TRBD1. J was trimmed by 7 bases and V by 3 bases; bases with no gene match: 7. This CDR3 is 14 amino acids long. Germline V lookup: CDR1 MNHNY, CDR2 SVGAGI (reference sequence). This CDR3 is CASSYQQGAFEQYF. The CDR3 bases are TGTGCCAGCAGTTATCAACAGGGGGCGTTTGAGCAGTACTTC.

V usage is TRBV19 and J usage is TRBJ2-1; the match to TRBD1 covers 9 bases. The junction had 9 bases not matched to a gene; V was cut back by 4 bases and J by 8 bases. Germline lookup yields CDR1 LNHDA and CDR2 SQIVND (reference sequence). The CDR3 is 15 residues long. DNA of the CDR3: TGTGCCAGTAGTACGCCGGGACAGGGTAGCGATGAGCAGTTCTTC. It codes for CASSTPGQGSDEQFF.

As concerns this clone: The same CDR3 can be traced to other DNA sequences in this sample. J is TRBJ2-3 and V is TRBV18; a possible D gene is TRBD1 (5 bases). CDR1 is KGHSH and CDR2 is LQKENI in the germline V gene. V lost 6 bases, J lost 0 bases, and 10 bases lay in between. The CDR3 is 14 residues long. Here the CDR3 DNA reads TGTGCCAGCTCCCCGAGACAGAGCACAGATACGCAGTATTTT. This translates into CASSPRQSTDTQYF.

V gene TRBV19 combines with J gene TRBJ2-3; maybe TRBD1 (6 bases). The V end was cut by 1 base, the J end by 1 base, with 9 bases between. CDR1 LNHDA and CDR2 SQIVND come from the germline V gene (reference sequence). The CDR3 has 15 amino acids. CDR3 nucleotides: TGTGCCAGTAGTATAGGGAACAGGGGCACAGATACGCAGTATTTT. The encoded protein is CASSIGNRGTDTQYF.

The rearrangement links TRBV6-6 to TRBJ2-1; 10 bases are shared with TRBD1. Germline values: CDR1 MNHNY, CDR2 SVGAGI (reference sequence). The CDR3 is 16 residues long. V dropped 5 bases and J dropped 1; count of bases not matched to a gene: 5. The CDR3: CASSLTGGASYNEQFF. In DNA, the CDR3 is TGTGCCAGCAGTCTGACAGGGGGCGCGTCCTACAATGAGCAGTTCTTC.

V usage is TRBV30 and J usage is TRBJ2-2; TRBD1 matches 11 bases. CDR1 is GTSNPN and CDR2 is SVGIG in the germline V gene (reference sequence). The CDR3 is 14 amino acids. J gave up 4 bases and V 3 bases, and 1 base lay outside the gene matches. The CDR3 bases are TGTGCCTGGAGCGGACAGGGGGCCACCGGGGAGCTGTTTTTT. Translating it yields CAWSGQGATGELFF.

The chain recombines TRBV7-9 with TRBJ2-2; D unclear. This CDR3 is built from 11 residues. CDR1 is SEHNR and CDR2 is FQNEAQ in the germline V gene (reference sequence). V was clipped by 9 bases and J by 1 base, with 3 bases between them. CDR3 in DNA: TGTGCCAGTAGGAACACCGGGGAGCTGTTTTTT. Translating gives CASRNTGELFF.

V and J are TRBV2 and TRBJ2-1, with 8 bases fitting TRBD1. The CDR3 sequence is 14 residues long. Trimming cost V 6 bases and J 8 bases; bases outside gene matches: 9. Looked up from germline, CDR1 is SNHLY and CDR2 is FYNNEI. The CDR3 reads CASSRQGNIDEQFF. CDR3 bases: TGTGCCAGCAGCCGACAGGGGAATATCGATGAGCAGTTCTTC.

The V gene is TRBV11-2, the J gene TRBJ2-5; D is possibly TRBD1 (5 bases). This CDR3 spans 15 amino acids. V lost 4 bases and J 1 base, leaving 13 bases between the germline ends. The germline V gene encodes CDR1 SGHAT and CDR2 FQNNGV. In nucleotides, the CDR3 is TGTGCCAGCAGCTATACAGGAACCCGCCAAGAGACCCAGTACTTC. This gives the protein CASSYTGTRQETQYF.

To note about this clone: A read error may produce the germline difference seen at one junction end. This rearrangement joins TRBV29-1 to TRBJ2-3, with TRBD2 matching 8 bases. CDR3 length equals 17 residues. From germline, CDR1 is SQVTM and CDR2 ANQGSEA. CDR3 nucleotides: TGCAGCGTTCAAGACGATCTAAGCGGGGGTTGGGTAGATACGCAGTATTTT. Translation gives CSVQDDLSGGWVDTQYF.

The chain joins TRBV10-1 to TRBJ2-2; 15 bases fit TRBD2. With V trimmed by 6 bases and J by 5 bases, 10 bases remained unmatched. Per the germline V gene, CDR1 is WNHNN and CDR2 is SYGVQD (reference sequence). There are 18 residues in the CDR3. This CDR3 is CASSALLGTSGGTGELFF. DNA for the CDR3: TGCGCCAGCAGCGCACTACTCGGGACTAGCGGGGGGACCGGGGAGCTGTTTTTT.

This rearrangement joins TRBV5-8 to TRBJ1-2; D is ambiguous. Trimming left V 2 bases short and J 2 bases short, with 7 bases between. This CDR3 region has 13 residues. Germline V gene data show CDR1 as SGHTS and CDR2 as YDEGEE. In DNA form, the CDR3 reads TGTGCCAGCAGCTTCCCACGGAACTATGGCTACACCTTC. Its protein product is CASSFPRNYGYTF.

The chain links TRBV12-5 to TRBJ2-7, with TRBD2 identical over 11 bases. The CDR3 covers 14 residues. The trim removed 5 bases at V and 4 bases at J, leaving 4 bases unmatched. Germline CDR1 and CDR2: LGHNT and FRNRAP. The CDR3 loop is CASGRGLAEYEQYF. The CDR3 DNA is TGTGCTAGTGGTAGGGGACTAGCGGAATACGAGCAGTACTTC.